One sample yielded the 3 T cell receptor beta chains listed below, sequenced in a study of blood T cells in healthy people across ages. PCR was performed a second time for about 7 to 11 cycles using a sample-barcoded 5' primer and a J-beta primer mix. TCRdb processed the 5' RACE reads anew with MiXCR; each CDR3 protein has one entry. The sample yields about 1.7 million distinct CDR3 sequences, under 30% seen once. The sequencing sample was made of blood. The receptors stem from a woman in her 30s in good health.

This clonotype was counted between two and nine times. V gene TRBV12-3 or TRBV12-4 combines with J gene TRBJ1-2; the D is unclear. The CDR3 is made up of 14 amino acids. The V and J ends lost 5 bases and 7 bases respectively, with 17 bases between them. The chain's CDR3 is CASSIRTDSSGYTF. CDR3 bases: TGTGCCAGCAGTATTCGGACGGATTCGAGTGGCTACACCTTC.

The table lists this clonotype with many counts. This chain links TRBV29-1 with TRBJ1-2; TRBD1 matches at 8 bases. V lost 3 bases to trimming and J lost 7 bases; unmatched junction nucleotides: 4. The CDR3 covers 12 residues. Germline lookup yields CDR1 SQVTM and CDR2 ANQGSEA. The CDR3 coding sequence is TGCAGCGTTGATCAGGGGGCGCGTGGCTACACCTTC. Its translation is CSVDQGARGYTF.

This clonotype was counted only a few times. This chain connects TRBV7-3 to TRBJ1-6; D unresolved. The CDR3 loop spans 14 amino acids. V shed 0 bases and J shed 9 bases, with 9 bases lying between them. Per germline, CDR1 SGHTA and CDR2 FQGTGA. CDR3 DNA: TGTGCCAGCAGCTTAACGCGAAACGGTTCACCCCTCCACTTT. Translating gives CASSLTRNGSPLHF.